This TCR beta chain appears in the sequencing data of a study of blood T cells in healthy people across ages (dated by TCRdb to the mid-2010s). With respect to the entire study: In model experiments, roughly one uniquely barcoded TCR beta cDNA molecule per two T cells was captured by template switching. Age-related changes in TCR beta repertoire diversity were measured in the study by deep sequencing normalized with unique cDNA molecular identifiers. The donors were split into four age groups: young (average roughly 15 years), middle-aged (over 35), aged (approximately 60) and long-lived (82). To avoid experimental bias, donors of different ages were randomly spread across the sequencing lanes. Using the same blood draw, the study looked at two additional independent replicas of 1 million unique cDNA reads for two donors, one aged 18 to 30 and the other aged 80 or older.

The library came from 5' RACE. The sequencer was an Illumina HiSeq 2500. The second PCR ran for about 7 to 11 cycles and used a J-beta primer mix along with a sample-barcoded 5' primer. A template-switch 5' adaptor carrying 12 random nucleotides introduced a unique molecular identifier onto each TCR beta cDNA molecule. At least 2.5 million CDR3-containing paired-end reads were obtained from each sample. First-strand cDNA synthesis was performed from all RNA using the Mint cDNA synthesis kit, with priming by a TRBC-specific oligonucleotide. All cDNA was treated with uracil-DNA glycosylase and then went through a first 18-cycle PCR with the universal primers M1SS and BC2_uni_R. The study's processing was this. For normalization, 1 million high-quality reads were randomly selected from each sample, with every read carrying a distinct molecular identifier. Instead of being binned into consensus sequences, reads with shared molecular identifiers were discarded. CDR3 identification, clonotype clustering and error correction used MiTCR with a Q25 quality threshold and the strictest error-elimination algorithm. A nonparametric unseen species model with Euler transformation was used to estimate lower-bound total TCR beta diversity. TCRdb passed the public sequencing reads through fastp at Q25 and MiXCR, retaining productive beta sequences. Rows are combined by CDR3 protein, so each entry shows the most common genes and DNA. For this entry, the V and J calls and clone size follow TCRdb and not the study's own pipeline. Within this sample are hundreds of thousands of distinct CDR3 sequences, with roughly 50% of them counted one time only. The ten top clones hold roughly two fifths of the sample.

Concerning this clonotype itself: Its antigen is still unknown. Base-call qualities are not available, and no considerably larger clone is one nucleotide away.

The research as a whole found: Since profiling was done on bulk unsorted PBMCs, naive and antigen-experienced compartments could not be conclusively compared. Estimates of total diversity based on one million sequenced T cells were regarded as lower bounds and as underestimates. Observed TCR beta diversity per million T cells fell roughly linearly with age, and a significant reduction was already apparent by age roughly 40. The long-lived group showed more naive CD4+ T cells, fewer expanded clones and increased TCR diversity than the aged group, suggesting age selection. The percentage of naive T cells measured by flow cytometry correlated strongly with observed TCR beta diversity. Donor CMV infection status was unknown, potentially confounding age-related changes in expanded clonotypes.

The donors were under 40 Caucasian individuals from Russia, aged roughly 6 to 100 years, who were systemically healthy. Each donor gave about 9.7 milliliters of peripheral blood, drawn into EDTA-treated Vacutainer tubes. Ficoll-Paque density-gradient centrifugation was used to isolate PBMCs, with at least 7 million per sample. Trizol reagent was used to extract total RNA from PBMCs, with at least 5.5 micrograms per sample. The percentages of naive CD45RAhigh/CD27high T cells were determined by flow cytometry on a PBMC aliquot from every donor. Taken from cysteine to phenylalanine, the CDR3 has 14 residues. Only CDR3 DNA remains: 42 bases, in frame from the first base. V ends up 2 bases short and J 14 bases short, with an unmatched junction base count of 9. The germline V gene specifies SGHVS as CDR1 and FNYEAQ as CDR2.

Sequencing used blood. Here the chain combines TRBV7-6 and TRBJ2-3; 11 middle bases align to TRBD2. The receptor was isolated from an elderly man in good health. Read as DNA, the sequence is TGTGCCAGCAGCTTACTAGCGGGAGGAGGGGACGCGTATTTT. Its translation is CASSLLAGGGDAYF.